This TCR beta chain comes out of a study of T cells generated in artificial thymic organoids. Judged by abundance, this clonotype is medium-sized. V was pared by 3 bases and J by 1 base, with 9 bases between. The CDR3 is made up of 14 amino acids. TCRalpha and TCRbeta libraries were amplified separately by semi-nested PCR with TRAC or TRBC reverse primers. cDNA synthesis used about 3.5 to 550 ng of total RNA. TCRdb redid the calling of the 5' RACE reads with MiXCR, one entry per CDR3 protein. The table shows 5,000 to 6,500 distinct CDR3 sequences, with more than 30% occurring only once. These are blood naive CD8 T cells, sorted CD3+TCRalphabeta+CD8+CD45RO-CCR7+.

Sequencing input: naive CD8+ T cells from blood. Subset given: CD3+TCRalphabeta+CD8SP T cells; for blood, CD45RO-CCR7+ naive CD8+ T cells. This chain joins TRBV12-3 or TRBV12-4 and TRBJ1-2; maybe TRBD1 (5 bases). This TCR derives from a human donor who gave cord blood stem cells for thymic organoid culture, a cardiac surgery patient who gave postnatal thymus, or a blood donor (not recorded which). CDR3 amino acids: CASSFTQGNYGYTF. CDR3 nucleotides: TGTGCCAGCAGTTTTACCCAGGGTAACTATGGCTACACCTTC.